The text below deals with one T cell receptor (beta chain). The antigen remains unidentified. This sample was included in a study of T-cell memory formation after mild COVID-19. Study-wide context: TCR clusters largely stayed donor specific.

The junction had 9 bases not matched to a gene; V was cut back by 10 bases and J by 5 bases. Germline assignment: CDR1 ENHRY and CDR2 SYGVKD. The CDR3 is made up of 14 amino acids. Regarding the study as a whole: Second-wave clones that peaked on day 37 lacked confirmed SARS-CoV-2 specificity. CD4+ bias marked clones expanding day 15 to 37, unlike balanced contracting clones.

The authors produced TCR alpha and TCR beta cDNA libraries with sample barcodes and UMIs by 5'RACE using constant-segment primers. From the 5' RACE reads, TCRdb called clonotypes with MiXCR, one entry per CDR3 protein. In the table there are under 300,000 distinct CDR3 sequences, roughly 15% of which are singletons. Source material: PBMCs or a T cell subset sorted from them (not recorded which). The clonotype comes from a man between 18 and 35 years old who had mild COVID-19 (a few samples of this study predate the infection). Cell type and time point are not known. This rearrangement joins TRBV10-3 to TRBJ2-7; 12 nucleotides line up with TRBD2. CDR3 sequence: CATRTSGVRNEQYF. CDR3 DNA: TGTGCCACCCGGACTAGCGGGGTTAGGAACGAGCAGTACTTC.